The clone carrying this T cell receptor (beta chain) was counted many times. Its matching antigen is unknown. These data belong to a study of prognosis after radiotherapy for stage I lung cancer. At the level of the study: It was considered that all non-small cell lung cancer patients were medically inoperable.

Template was genomic DNA; TCR beta CDR3 amplified in two multiplex PCR rounds. Gene-specific primers for each TRBV and TRBJ gene drove first-round PCR. TCRdb reprocessed the multiplex PCR reads via MiXCR and lists one record per CDR3 protein. The table includes about 26,000 distinct CDR3 sequences, 25% to 30% detected once. Peripheral venous blood was drawn in roughly 5.4-milliliter volumes, with a draw taken at each of two separate time points. Germline CDR1 KGHSH, CDR2 LQKENI. V gave up 2 bases and J gave up 0 bases, with 3 bases separating them. The CDR3 is 13 amino acids. Notes on the study in general: Patients with and without metastases reportedly differed in TRBV and TRBJ gene usage frequencies. Lower values of Shannon entropy after stereotactic body radiation therapy were seen in patients who developed distant metastases.

The clonotype originates from a donor over 45 with non-small cell lung cancer. Sequencing was performed on PBMCs, taken before or after stereotactic body radiation therapy (not recorded which). The chain has TRBV18 and TRBJ2-3; D is ambiguous. CDR3 sequence (DNA): TGTGCCAGCTCACCAGCCAGCACAGATACGCAGTATTTT. Its protein product is CASSPASTDTQYF.